Listed here are 17 T cell receptor beta chains from one sample, sequenced in a study of T-cell memory formation after mild COVID-19. MiXCR, applied by TCRdb to the 5' RACE reads, yields one record per CDR3 protein. The sample includes around 300,000 distinct CDR3 sequences, 8% to 10% of them seen just once. The specimen sequenced was PBMCs or a T cell subset sorted from them (not recorded which). The receptors stem from a man between 18 and 29 years old who had mild COVID-19 (a few samples of this study predate the infection). Cell type and time point are not known.

This clonotype turned up a few times. J is TRBJ2-7 and V is TRBV10-3, with D possibly TRBD2 on 5 matching bases. Germline V gene sequence: CDR1 ENHRY, CDR2 SYGVKD. Trimming pared 2 bases from V and 0 bases from J, leaving 11 bases between. The CDR3 loop spans 15 amino acids. CDR3 region: CAISEARTFSYEQYF. For the CDR3, the DNA is TGTGCCATCAGTGAGGCAAGGACTTTCTCCTACGAGCAGTACTTC.

This clonotype was recorded many times. This rearrangement joins TRBV7-6 to TRBJ2-7; a weak D match, TRBD1 (6 bases). Germline CDR1 and CDR2: SGHVS and FNYEAQ. The ends were cut back, 0 bases at V and 4 bases at J, with 7 bases in the middle. The CDR3 consists of 13 residues. CDR3 sequence reads: CASSLATGYEQYV. The CDR3 region has the DNA TGTGCCAGCAGCTTAGCTACAGGGTACGAGCAGTACGTC.

This clonotype was recorded a few times. V is TRBV20-1 and J is TRBJ1-2, with 7 nucleotides matching TRBD1. This CDR3 spans 10 amino acids. Germline V CDR1 and CDR2: DFQATT, SNEGSKA (reference sequence). The trim removed 5 bases at V and 14 bases at J, leaving 8 bases unmatched. CDR3 in amino acids: CSAERGRVTF. In DNA form, the CDR3 reads TGCAGTGCTGAAAGGGGGCGAGTAACCTTC.

This clonotype was detected ten times or more. The rearrangement joins TRBV6-5 to TRBJ1-6; 8 bases map to TRBD1. V shed 1 base, J shed 9 bases, and the junction held 5 bases outside the gene matches. The germline gives CDR1 MNHEY, CDR2 SVGAGI. CDR3 length equals 15 residues. CDR3 region: CASSYYRGKGSPLHF. CDR3 DNA: TGTGCCAGCAGTTACTACAGGGGGAAGGGTTCACCCCTCCACTTT.

V and J are TRBV7-2 and TRBJ2-5; D might be TRBD2 (7 bases). V shed 4 bases and J shed 4 bases, with 16 bases lying between them. The length of the CDR3 is 15 residues. The V gene's germline CDR1 is SGHTA and CDR2 FQGNSA. The DNA of the CDR3 is TGTGCCAGCAGCTACGGGGGGCCGAGAAGAGAGACCCAGTACTTC. It yields the protein CASSYGGPRRETQYF. Using reference TRBV7-2 and TRBJ2-5 for the parts outside the CDR3, the full variable domain is GAGVSQSPSNKVTEKGKDVELRCDPISGHTALYWYRQSLGQGLEFLIYFQGNSAPDKSGLPSDRFSAERTGGSVSTLTIQRTQQEDSAVYLCASSYGGPRRETQYFGPGTRLLVL.

This clonotype was counted only a few times. The chain has TRBV12-3 or TRBV12-4 and TRBJ2-7; 9 positions match TRBD1. With V trimmed by 7 bases and J by 2 bases, 3 bases remained unmatched. The CDR3 length is 13 residues. CDR3 loop: CASKRTGAYEQYF. In DNA, the CDR3 is TGTGCCAGCAAAAGGACAGGGGCCTACGAGCAGTACTTC.

The rearrangement uses TRBV3-1 and TRBJ2-7, with D possibly being TRBD2 (6 bases). V dropped 6 bases and J dropped 1 base, with 10 bases sitting between them. Germline lookup yields CDR1 LGHDT and CDR2 YNNKEL (reference sequence). The CDR3 runs 13 residues. The CDR3 region is CASRGLESYEQYF. CDR3 in DNA: TGTGCCAGCAGGGGACTCGAATCCTACGAGCAGTACTTC.

This clonotype came up a few times. This rearrangement joins TRBV28 to TRBJ2-5; TRBD2 matches 9 bases. The V segment lost 6 bases and the J segment 2 bases; nucleotides outside the gene matches: 16. The CDR3 is made up of 18 amino acids. In germline, CDR1 is MDHEN, CDR2 SYDVKM. CDR3 in DNA: TGTGCCAGCAGCCCCCGGGAGCGGGGGGCCGTCCGGCAAGAGACCCAGTACTTC. Amino acid sequence: CASSPRERGAVRQETQYF. Together with reference TRBV28 and TRBJ2-5, the CDR3 gives the full variable domain: DVKVTQSSRYLVKRTGEKVFLECVQDMDHENMFWYRQDPGLGLRLIYFSYDVKMKEKGDIPEGYSVSREKKERFSLILESASTNQTSMYLCASSPRERGAVRQETQYFGPGTRLLVL.

There are a few counts of this clonotype. The rearrangement joins TRBV4-3 to TRBJ2-5; no firm D call. The germline V and J ends were trimmed by 4 bases and 4 bases, with 16 bases remaining between them. CDR1 and CDR2 (germline): LGHNA, YSLEER. CDR3 length equals 15 residues. CDR3 in DNA: TGCGCCAGCAGCCCCCGAGCAGCGATCTTAGAGACCCAGTACTTC. It encodes CASSPRAAILETQYF.

V is TRBV4-2 and J is TRBJ2-5; 8 bases line up with TRBD1. V gave up 0 bases and J gave up 5 bases; unmatched junction bases: 8. The CDR3 has 16 residues. Germline V gives CDR1 LGHNA, CDR2 YNFKEQ. The CDR3 reads CASSQEPGQDGETQYF. CDR3 coding DNA: TGTGCCAGCAGCCAAGAGCCGGGACAGGATGGCGAGACCCAGTACTTC.

The chain links TRBV6-6 to TRBJ1-5, with D hard to call. The CDR3 has 12 amino acids. Per germline, CDR1 MNHNY and CDR2 SVGAGI (reference sequence). Trimming took off 0 bases at V and 10 bases at J, with 7 bases between the two ends. In DNA form, the CDR3 reads TGTGCCAGCAGTTACTCACCAGATCCCCAGCATTTT. Its translation: CASSYSPDPQHF.

The chain has TRBV18 and TRBJ2-7, with D perhaps TRBD2 (6 bases). Germline loops: CDR1 KGHSH, CDR2 LQKENI. The CDR3 spans 13 residues. V lost 6 bases and J lost 3, with 12 bases in between. In DNA form, the CDR3 reads TGTGCCAGCTCGCCGGCGGGGATCTACGAGCAGTACGTC. This encodes CASSPAGIYEQYV.

V and J are TRBV12-3 or TRBV12-4 and TRBJ2-7; possible D gene TRBD1, 6 bases. The CDR3 is made up of 16 amino acids. Between the trimmed V and J ends, which lost 0 bases and 6 bases, there was a span of 18 bases. The CDR3 nucleotides are TGTGCCAGCAGTTTAGCGCCCTGGACAGATTCCGGCGAGCAGTACTTC. Translating it yields CASSLAPWTDSGEQYF.

The chain employs TRBV5-1 and TRBJ2-2, with D uncertain. Trimming stripped 0 bases from V and 4 bases from J, with 4 bases between. The CDR3 extends over 13 amino acids. In germline, CDR1 is SGHRS, CDR2 YFSETQ. The CDR3 reads CASSLDATGELFF. In DNA form, the CDR3 reads TGCGCCAGCAGCTTGGACGCCACCGGGGAGCTGTTTTTT. The whole variable domain, remainder taken from reference TRBV5-1 and TRBJ2-2, is KAGVTQTPRYLIKTRGQQVTLSCSPISGHRSVSWYQQTPGQGLQFLFEYFSETQRNKGNFPGRFSGRQFSNSRSEMNVSTLELGDSALYLCASSLDATGELFFGEGSRLTVL.

The gene calls are TRBV23-1 and TRBJ2-2, with D perhaps matching TRBD1 (5 bases). TRBV23-1 is identified as an open reading frame with a role that is uncertain. The length of the CDR3 is 15 residues. V gave up 3 bases and J gave up 8 bases, with 16 bases separating them. The CDR3 loop is CASSHPSGHRGELFF. In DNA form, the CDR3 reads TGCGCCAGCAGTCACCCCTCAGGGCATCGGGGGGAGCTGTTTTTT.

J is TRBJ1-1 and V is TRBV7-9; maybe TRBD1 (5 bases). The CDR3 is 15 residues long. CDR1 SEHNR and CDR2 FQNEAQ come from the germline V gene (reference sequence). Trimming shortened V by 8 bases and J by 1 base, and 17 bases separated the two germline ends. DNA for the CDR3: TGTGCCAGCGGCCAGGGATCGGCGCGGAACACTGAAGCTTTCTTT. It yields the protein CASGQGSARNTEAFF.

The chain links TRBV5-1 to TRBJ2-1, with 7 bases identical to TRBD1. Germline CDR1 and CDR2: SGHRS and YFSETQ. The CDR3 loop spans 13 amino acids. After removal of 4 bases from V and 5 bases from J, the junction contained 3 bases not matched to a gene. In nucleotides, the CDR3 is TGCGCCAGCAGCATAACAGGGGACAATGAGCAGTTCTTC. It encodes CASSITGDNEQFF.